What follows is one T cell receptor (beta chain) and its context. Its antigen remains unknown. This entry comes from a study of blood T cells in healthy people across ages. General observations from the study: Strong correlation linked observed beta diversity and percent naive T cells.

Together with a sample-barcoded 5' primer, a J-beta primer mix was included in a second PCR lasting about 7 to 11 cycles. TCRdb re-called the 5' RACE reads with MiXCR, one entry per CDR3 protein. The repertoire holds more than 750,000 distinct CDR3 sequences, with almost 30% as singletons. These data were also reused for a study on T cells of mothers and their children. That study reports: TCR recombination output is shaped by thymic selection similarly in related and unrelated pairs.

This clonotype was sampled from a woman aged 40 to 55 in good health. The sample was blood.

The CDR3 DNA is TGTGCCAGCAGCGTAGCTCTGGGGATGAACACTGAAGCTTTCTTT. This encodes CASSVALGMNTEAFF. The chain employs TRBV9 and TRBJ1-1; D is unresolved. Germline V CDR1 and CDR2: SGDLS, YYNGEE. The CDR3 totals 15 residues. V was pared by 0 bases and J by 0 bases, with 9 bases between.